Sequencing of this TCR beta chain was carried out in a study of Ad26.COV2.S vaccination and SARS-CoV-2 variants. The V gene end was trimmed by 1 base and the J gene end by 5 bases; junction bases not matched to a gene: 2. Germline-derived CDR1 and CDR2 are SGHAT and FQNNGV. The CDR3 contains 14 residues. The assay was immunoSEQ multiplex PCR, and TCRdb's table has in-frame clones only and misses some. The table has 350,000 to 450,000 clones, around 91% seen once; the top ten hold around 1.8%. Stated treatment: roughly 18 received Ad26.COV2.S at low or high dose, single or two shots; about five received placebo; per-sample allocation not given. Collection of samples fell on day 63 after the first vaccine or placebo injection.

This chain joins TRBV11-2 and TRBJ2-3; the match to TRBD1 covers 8 bases. Sequences were derived from peripheral blood, sampled in a trial of Ad26.COV2.S vaccine versus placebo. The sequence came from a person between 18 and 65 years old who received the Ad26.COV2.S COVID-19 vaccine or a placebo. CDR3 DNA: TGTGCCAGCAGCTTAGCTGACAGGGGAGATACGCAGTATTTT. It specifies CASSLADRGDTQYF.